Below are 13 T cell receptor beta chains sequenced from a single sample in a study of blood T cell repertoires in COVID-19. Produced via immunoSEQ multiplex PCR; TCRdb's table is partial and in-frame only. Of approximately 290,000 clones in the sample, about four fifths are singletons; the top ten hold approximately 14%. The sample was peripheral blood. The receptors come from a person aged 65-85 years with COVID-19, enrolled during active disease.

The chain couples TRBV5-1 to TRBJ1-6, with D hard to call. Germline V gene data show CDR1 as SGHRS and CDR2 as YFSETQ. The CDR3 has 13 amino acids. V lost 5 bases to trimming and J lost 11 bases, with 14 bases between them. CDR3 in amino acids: CASRDPYYPPLHF. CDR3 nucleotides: TGCGCCAGCAGAGACCCTTACTATCCACCCCTCCACTTT.

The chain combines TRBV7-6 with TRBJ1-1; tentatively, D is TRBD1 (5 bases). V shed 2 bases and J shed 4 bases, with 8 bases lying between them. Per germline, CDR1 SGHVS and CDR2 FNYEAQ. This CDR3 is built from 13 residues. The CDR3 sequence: CASSLSRATEAFF. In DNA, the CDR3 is TGTGCCAGCAGCTTATCCAGGGCCACTGAAGCTTTCTTT.

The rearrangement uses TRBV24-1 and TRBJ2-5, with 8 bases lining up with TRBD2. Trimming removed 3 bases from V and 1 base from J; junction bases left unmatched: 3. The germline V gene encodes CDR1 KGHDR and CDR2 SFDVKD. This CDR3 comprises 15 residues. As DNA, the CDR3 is TGTGCCACCAGTGATCAAACTAGCGGCCAAGAGACCCAGTACTTC. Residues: CATSDQTSGQETQYF.

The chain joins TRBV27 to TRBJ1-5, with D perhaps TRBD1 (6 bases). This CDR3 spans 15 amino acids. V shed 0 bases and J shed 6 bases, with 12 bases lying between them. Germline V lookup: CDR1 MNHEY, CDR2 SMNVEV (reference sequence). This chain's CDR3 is CASSLSLLGGQPQHF. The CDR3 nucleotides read TGTGCCAGCAGTTTATCCCTTTTAGGGGGTCAGCCCCAGCATTTT.

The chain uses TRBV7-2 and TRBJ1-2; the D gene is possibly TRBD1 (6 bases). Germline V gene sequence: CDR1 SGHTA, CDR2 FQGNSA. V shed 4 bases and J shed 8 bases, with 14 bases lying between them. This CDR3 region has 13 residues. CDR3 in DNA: TGTGCCAGCAGCTCAACGCCAGGGACAGGCTACACCTTC. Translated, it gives CASSSTPGTGYTF.

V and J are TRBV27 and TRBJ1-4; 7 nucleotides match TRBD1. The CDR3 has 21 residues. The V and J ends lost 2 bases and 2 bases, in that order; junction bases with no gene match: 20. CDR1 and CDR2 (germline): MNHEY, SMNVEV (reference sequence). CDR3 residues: CASSLRAPGGLQGSTNEKLFF. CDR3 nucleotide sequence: TGTGCCAGCAGTTTAAGGGCCCCCGGGGGCTTACAGGGGTCGACTAATGAAAAACTGTTTTTT.

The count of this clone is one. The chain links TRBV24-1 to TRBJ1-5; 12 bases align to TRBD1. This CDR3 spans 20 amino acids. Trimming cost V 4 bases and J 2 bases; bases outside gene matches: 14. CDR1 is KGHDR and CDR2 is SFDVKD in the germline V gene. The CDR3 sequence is CATSDSAGTGGFWGNQPQHF. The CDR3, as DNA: TGTGCCACCAGTGACAGCGCCGGGACAGGGGGCTTTTGGGGCAATCAGCCCCAGCATTTT.

The CDR3: CASSFGRLTTDTQYF. As DNA, the CDR3 is TGTGCCAGCAGCTTCGGCAGGCTAACGACAGATACGCAGTATTTT. J is TRBJ2-3 and V is TRBV7-2; D gene ambiguous. V was trimmed by 3 bases and J by 3 bases, leaving 13 bases between them. The CDR3 spans 15 residues. Germline V gene lookup returns CDR1 SGHTA and CDR2 FQGNSA.

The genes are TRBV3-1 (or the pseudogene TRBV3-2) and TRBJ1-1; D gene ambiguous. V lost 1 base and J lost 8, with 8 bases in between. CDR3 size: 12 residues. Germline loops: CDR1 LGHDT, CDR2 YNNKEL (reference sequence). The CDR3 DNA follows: TGTGCCAGCAGCCAAGTTCGAGCGGAAGCTTTCTTT. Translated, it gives CASSQVRAEAFF.

The CDR3 DNA follows: TGTGCCAGCAGTGACCGGACTAGCGGGGTCGGGGATACGCAGTATTTT. Translation gives CASSDRTSGVGDTQYF. This sequence joins TRBV25-1 and TRBJ2-3; 12 bases are a match to TRBD2. Germline V gene data show CDR1 as MGHDK and CDR2 as SYGVNS. The CDR3 has 16 residues. The J segment lost 6 bases and the V segment lost 3 bases, leaving 7 bases of the junction unmatched.

CDR3 amino acids: CSAIKGETQYF. The CDR3 DNA reads TGCAGTGCTATTAAGGGGGAGACCCAGTACTTC. The chain is built from TRBV20-1 and TRBJ2-5, with D perhaps TRBD1 (5 bases). This CDR3 region has 11 residues. The germline gives CDR1 DFQATT, CDR2 SNEGSKA (reference sequence). Trimming took 4 bases from V and 5 from J, leaving 8 bases between them.

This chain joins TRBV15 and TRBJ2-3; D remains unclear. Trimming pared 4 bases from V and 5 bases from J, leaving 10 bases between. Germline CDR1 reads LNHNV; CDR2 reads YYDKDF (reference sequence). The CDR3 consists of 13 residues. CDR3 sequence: CATSKPEKDTQYF. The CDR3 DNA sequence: TGTGCCACCAGCAAACCAGAAAAAGATACGCAGTATTTT.

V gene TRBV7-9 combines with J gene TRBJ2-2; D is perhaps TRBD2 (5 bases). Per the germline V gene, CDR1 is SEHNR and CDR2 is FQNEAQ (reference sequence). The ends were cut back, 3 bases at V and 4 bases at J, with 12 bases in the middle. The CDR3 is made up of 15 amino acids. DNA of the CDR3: TGTGCCAGCAGCTTCGAGCGGAGCAGCACCGGGGAGCTGTTTTTT. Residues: CASSFERSSTGELFF.